What follows describes a single TCR beta chain. Only in-frame clones appear in the TCRdb table, and some are missing; sequencing was by immunoSEQ multiplex PCR. The sample lists around 5,400 clones, more than 65% occurring once. This entry is derived from a study of T cell changes during pregnancy in multiple sclerosis. The sequence derives from a female donor in good health, enrolled as a control in a pregnancy study. Sequences were derived from CD8+ T cells from peripheral blood mononuclear cells, sampled in the second trimester of pregnancy.

As DNA, the CDR3 is TGTGCCAGCAGTTACGAAGGGGAAAGGTACGGCTACACCTTC. Its protein is CASSYEGERYGYTF. The rearrangement uses TRBV6-6 and TRBJ1-2; a possible D gene is TRBD1 (5 bases). The CDR3 loop spans 14 amino acids. V was clipped by 2 bases and J by 8 bases, with 15 bases between them. Germline-derived CDR1 and CDR2 are MNHNY and SVGAGI (reference sequence).